This T cell receptor beta chain originates from a study of early T cells in non-severe SARS-CoV-2 infection. As for the study in general: Investigators sequenced bulk RNA drawn from unsorted whole blood, and chains remained unpaired.

This CDR3 region has 17 residues. Germline V gene lookup returns CDR1 SGHTA and CDR2 FQGNSA. Trimming stripped 1 base from V and 0 bases from J, with 13 bases between. TCRdb passed the 5' RACE reads through MiXCR, listing each CDR3 protein once. The table has tens of thousands of distinct CDR3 sequences, approximately 10% seen once. The chain links TRBV7-2 to TRBJ2-1; a weak D match, TRBD1 (5 bases). Sequencing was done on a sample of whole blood. The TCR was taken from an adult who was a healthcare worker with PCR-confirmed SARS-CoV-2 infection or an uninfected control (not recorded which). As DNA, the CDR3 is TGTGCCAGCAGCTTAGTCAGGGTGTTAAGCTCCTACAATGAGCAGTTCTTC. It is translated as CASSLVRVLSSYNEQFF.